The T cell receptor beta chain described here comes from a study of early T cells in non-severe SARS-CoV-2 infection. Overall study findings and caveats: Matching against VDJdb likely underestimated virus-specific expansions, favoring anti-spike CD8.

There are many counts of this clonotype. No antigen is known for it. Each CDR3 protein is one row after TCRdb ran MiXCR on the 5' RACE reads. The table shows fewer than 50,000 distinct CDR3 sequences, with approximately 4% occurring only once. This CDR3 contains 14 residues. Looked up from germline, CDR1 is LGHNA and CDR2 is YNFKEQ. V was clipped by 4 bases and J by 1 base, with 10 bases between them. The V gene is TRBV4-2, the J gene TRBJ1-1; no clear D gene. The sample comprised whole blood. This TCR was recovered from an adult who was a healthcare worker with PCR-confirmed SARS-CoV-2 infection or an uninfected control (not recorded which). This CDR3 reads CASSPQGQNTEAFF. In nucleotides, the CDR3 is TGTGCCAGCAGCCCCCAAGGGCAGAACACTGAAGCTTTCTTT.